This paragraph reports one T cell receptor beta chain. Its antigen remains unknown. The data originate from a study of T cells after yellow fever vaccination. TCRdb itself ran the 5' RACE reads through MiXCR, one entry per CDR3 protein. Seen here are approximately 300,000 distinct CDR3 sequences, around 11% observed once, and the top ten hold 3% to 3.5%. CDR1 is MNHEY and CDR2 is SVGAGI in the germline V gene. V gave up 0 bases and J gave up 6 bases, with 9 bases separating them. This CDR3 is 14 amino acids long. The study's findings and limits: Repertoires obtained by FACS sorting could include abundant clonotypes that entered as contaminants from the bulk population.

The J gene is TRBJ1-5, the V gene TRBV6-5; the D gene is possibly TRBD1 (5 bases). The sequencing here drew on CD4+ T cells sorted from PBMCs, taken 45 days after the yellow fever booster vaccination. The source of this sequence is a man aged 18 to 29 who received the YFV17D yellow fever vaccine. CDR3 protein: CASSYSGGGQPQHF. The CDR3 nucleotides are TGTGCCAGCAGTTACTCGGGGGGTGGTCAGCCCCAGCATTTT.